The 5 T cell receptor beta chains presented below share a single source sample, sequenced in a study of T cells in Graves' hyperthyroidism and ophthalmopathy. From RNA transcripts, TCR beta CDR3 regions were amplified. Primed by the HTBI set, a first-round RT-PCR was run on the TCR CDR3. TCRdb independently ran MiXCR on the multiplex PCR reads; one entry per CDR3 protein. The table lists over 400,000 distinct CDR3 sequences, about 15% of them singletons. The specimen was blood. These receptors came from a man between 18 and 29 years old with Graves' ophthalmopathy.

As to this clonotype: Possible read error: a much larger clone is one base away. V usage is TRBV3-1 and J usage is TRBJ2-1, with D tentatively TRBD1 or TRBD2 (6 bases each). Per the germline V gene, CDR1 is LGHDT and CDR2 is YNNKEL (reference sequence). The CDR3 is 17 residues long. Trimming removed 7 bases at V and 6 bases at J, with 25 bases between. For the CDR3, the DNA is TGTGCCAGCAACCGGGGGCAAACCGAAGATCACATCAATGAGCAGTTCTTC. It codes for CASNRGQTEDHINEQFF.

This clonotype was observed at least ten times. The chain couples TRBV11-3 to TRBJ1-2, with D hard to call. The CDR3 runs to 12 residues. Germline V CDR1 and CDR2: SGHNT, YENEEA. V gave up 4 bases and J gave up 7 bases, with 10 bases separating them. CDR3 residues: CASSSAGRGYTF. The DNA for the CDR3 is TGTGCCAGCAGCTCCGCGGGCCGTGGCTACACCTTC. The variable domain in full, completed from reference TRBV11-3 and TRBJ1-2, reads EAGVVQSPRYKIIEKKQPVAFWCNPISGHNTLYWYLQNLGQGPELLIRYENEEAVDDSQLPKDRFSAERLKGVDSTLKIQPAELGDSAVYLCASSSAGRGYTFGSGTRLTVV.

In regard to this clonotype: Compared with germline, one end of the junction differs, possibly owing to a read error. The rearrangement links TRBV11-3 to TRBJ2-3; D ambiguous. Germline V gene data show CDR1 as SGHNT and CDR2 as YENEEA. This CDR3 has 15 amino acids. The CDR3: CASSQGQRVGDTQYF. CDR3 nucleotide sequence: TGCGCCAGCAGCCAAGGGCAGCGAGTTGGAGATACGCAGTATTTT.

This clonotype was counted at least ten times. The CDR3 loop is CASSEGPGLANEQFF. CDR3 coding DNA: TGTGCCAGCAGTGAGGGGCCGGGACTAGCGAATGAGCAGTTCTTC. This chain links TRBV6-1 with TRBJ2-1; 10 bases match TRBD2. This CDR3 is built from 15 residues. The germline V gene encodes CDR1 MNHNS and CDR2 SASEGT. V shed 3 bases and J 7 bases; nucleotides not matched to a gene: 6.

This clonotype occurred many times. The chain joins TRBV11-1 to TRBJ2-3; 12 bases are a match to TRBD1. After removal of 5 bases from V and 3 bases from J, the junction contained 6 bases not matched to a gene. Germline loops: CDR1 SGHAT, CDR2 FQDESV (reference sequence). This CDR3 spans 16 amino acids. The CDR3 region is CASSTGQGAHTDTQYF. CDR3 DNA: TGTGCCAGCAGCACGGGACAGGGGGCGCATACAGATACGCAGTATTTT.